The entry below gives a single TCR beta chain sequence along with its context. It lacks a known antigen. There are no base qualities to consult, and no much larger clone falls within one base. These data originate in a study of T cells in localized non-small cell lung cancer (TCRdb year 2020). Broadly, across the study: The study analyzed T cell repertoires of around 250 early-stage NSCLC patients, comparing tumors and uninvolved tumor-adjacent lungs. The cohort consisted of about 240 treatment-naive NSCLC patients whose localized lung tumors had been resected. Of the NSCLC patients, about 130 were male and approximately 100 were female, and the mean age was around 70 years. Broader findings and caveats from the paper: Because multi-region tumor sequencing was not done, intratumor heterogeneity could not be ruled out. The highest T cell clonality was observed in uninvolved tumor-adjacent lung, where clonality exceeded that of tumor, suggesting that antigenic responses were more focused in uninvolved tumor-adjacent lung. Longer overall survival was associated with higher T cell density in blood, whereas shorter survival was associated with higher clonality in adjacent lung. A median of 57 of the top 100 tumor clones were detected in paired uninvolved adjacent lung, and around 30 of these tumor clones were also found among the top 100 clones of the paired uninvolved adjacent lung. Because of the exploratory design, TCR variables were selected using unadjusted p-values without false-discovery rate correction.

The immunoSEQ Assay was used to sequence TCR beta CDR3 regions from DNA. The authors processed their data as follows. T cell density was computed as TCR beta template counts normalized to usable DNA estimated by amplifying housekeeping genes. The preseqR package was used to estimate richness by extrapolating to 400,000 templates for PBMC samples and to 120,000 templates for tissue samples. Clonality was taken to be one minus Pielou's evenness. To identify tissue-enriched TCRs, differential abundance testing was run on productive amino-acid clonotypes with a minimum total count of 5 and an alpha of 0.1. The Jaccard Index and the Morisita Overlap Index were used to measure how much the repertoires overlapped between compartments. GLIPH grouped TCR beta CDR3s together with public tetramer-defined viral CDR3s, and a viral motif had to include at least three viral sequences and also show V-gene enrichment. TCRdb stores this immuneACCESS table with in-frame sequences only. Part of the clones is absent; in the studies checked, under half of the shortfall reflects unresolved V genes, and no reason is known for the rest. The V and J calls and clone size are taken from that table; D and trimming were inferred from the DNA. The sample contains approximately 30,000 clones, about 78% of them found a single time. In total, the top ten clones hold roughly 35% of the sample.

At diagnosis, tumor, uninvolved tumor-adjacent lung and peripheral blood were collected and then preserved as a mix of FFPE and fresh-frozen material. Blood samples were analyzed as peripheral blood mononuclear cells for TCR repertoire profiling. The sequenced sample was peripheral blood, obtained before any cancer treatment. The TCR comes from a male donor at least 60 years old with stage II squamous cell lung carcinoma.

The nucleotides are TGCGCCAGCAGCGGACGATTAGCAGGTCTGAGCACAGATACGCAGTATTTT. Translated, this is CASSGRLAGLSTDTQYF. The chain is encoded by TRBV5-1 joined to TRBJ2-3; the D gene identity is not certain. Including cysteine and phenylalanine, the CDR3 has 17 amino acids. Only CDR3 DNA is held: 51 bases, read in frame from base 1. Taken from the germline V gene, the CDR1 and CDR2 loops are SGHRS and YFSETQ. V gives up 4 bases and J gives up 0 bases, and the segment between their germline ends measures 18 bases.